This T cell receptor beta chain originates from a study of T-cell reconstitution after alpha-beta-depleted transplantation in children. V lost 7 bases, J lost 2 bases, and 14 bases lay in between. Germline V gene sequence: CDR1 LNHNV, CDR2 YYDKDF (reference sequence). This CDR3 region has 14 residues. Library preparation (for TCRbeta) was performed with unique molecular identifiers. TCRdb itself ran the PCR reads through MiXCR, one entry per CDR3 protein. The sample holds roughly 500,000 distinct CDR3 sequences, about 17% seen once. The sample was PBMCs from the stem cell graft donor, taken from the stem cell graft. J is TRBJ1-1 and V is TRBV15; a weak D match, TRBD1 (6 bases). The sequence was obtained from a human donor who donated a stem cell graft to a child with acute lymphoblastic leukemia. CDR3 protein: CATTRTGTNTEAFF. CDR3 DNA sequence: TGTGCCACCACCCGGACCGGGACAAACACTGAAGCTTTCTTT. The full variable domain, completed using reference TRBV15 and TRBJ1-1, is DAMVIQNPRYQVTQFGKPVTLSCSQTLNHNVMYWYQQKSSQAPKLLFHYYDKDFNNEADTPDNFQSRRPNTSFCFLDIRSPGLGDTAMYLCATTRTGTNTEAFFGQGTRLTVV.